The sequence of this T cell receptor (beta chain) was determined in a study of T cell changes during pregnancy in multiple sclerosis. With V trimmed by 7 bases and J by 4 bases, 6 bases remained unmatched. Germline loops: CDR1 MDHEN, CDR2 SYDVKM. This CDR3 spans 14 amino acids. This clone has a handful of counts. Profiling relied on immunoSEQ multiplex PCR, and the TCRdb table lists in-frame clones only, not all of them. The table lists roughly 83,000 clones, roughly nine tenths of them singletons. The clonotype was recovered from a female donor in good health, serving as a control in a pregnancy study. Some clones in this sample may be carry-over from other donors' samples. This chain uses TRBV28 with TRBJ1-1; 10 nucleotides agree with TRBD1. Here the sequenced sample was PBMCs, taken in the first trimester of pregnancy. CDR3 bases: TGTGCCAGCACCCCGACAGGGGGCCCCACTGAAGCTTTCTTT. As protein: CASTPTGGPTEAFF.